A selection of T cell receptor beta chains follows, all from one sample in a study of PD-L1 blockade in urothelial cancer. The assay was immunoSEQ multiplex PCR, and TCRdb's table has in-frame clones only and misses some. Of about 95,000 clones in the sample, around 90% were seen once. The sample in question was PBMCs, obtained around atezolizumab (anti-PD-L1) treatment. These receptors were collected from a man aged 60 to 75 with urothelial cancer. Each CDR3 is given with its conserved first and last residue. Each record gives: CDR3 DNA, CDR3 protein, D gene, CDR3 length, J gene, clone size, V gene. A D gene is named only where the DNA matches it firmly. Size values are once, few and many counts, or a class for expanded clones, and some rows have none.

TGTGCCAGGAGATTTATTGTATTACGGAATGAGCAGTTCTTC CARRFIVLRNEQFF - 14 TRBJ2-1 - TRBV7-3
TGTGCCAGCGACTCCTTAAGCTCTGGAAACACCATATATTTT CASDSLSSGNTIYF - 14 TRBJ1-3 - TRBV2
TGTGCCAGCAGTTCCCGGACTAGCGGGATTCCCTACGAGCAGTACTTC CASSSRTSGIPYEQYF TRBD2 16 TRBJ2-7 - TRBV27
TGTGCCAGCTCCAGTTCCAGAACTAATGAAAAACTGTTTTTT CASSSSRTNEKLFF - 14 TRBJ1-4 - TRBV18
TGTGCCAGCAGTTTCGGGACACCCTACGAGCAGTACTTC CASSFGTPYEQYF - 13 TRBJ2-7 - TRBV28
TGTGCCAGCAGTAGAAGTCAGGGGGCTGGCTACACCTTC CASSRSQGAGYTF TRBD1 13 TRBJ1-2 - TRBV2
TGTGCCAGCGCCACCGACAGGGCAAGTAAGACCCAGTACTTC CASATDRASKTQYF TRBD1 14 TRBJ2-5 - TRBV13
TGTGCCAGCAGCTTGGTGTCAGGGGTTACCGGGGAGCTGTTTTTT CASSLVSGVTGELFF - 15 TRBJ2-2 few TRBV5-4
TGTGCCAGCAGTGGGATGCAGGGTCGTGAAAAACTGTTTTTT CASSGMQGREKLFF - 14 TRBJ1-4 - TRBV6-1
TGCGCCAGCAGCCAACACCCGGGGGGCGAGCAGTACTTC CASSQHPGGEQYF TRBD2 13 TRBJ2-7 once TRBV4-3
TGTGCCAGCAGTCAAGATCCAGCGGGTGGTACAGATACGCAGTATTTT CASSQDPAGGTDTQYF - 16 TRBJ2-3 - TRBV2
TGTGCCAGTAGTGAAATAAGGGTAGCGGGCCTCCAAGAGACCCAGTACTTC CASSEIRVAGLQETQYF TRBD2 17 TRBJ2-5 - TRBV19
TGTGCCAGCAGCTCCCCCCCTAGCGGGGATCAAGAGACCCAGTACTTC CASSSPPSGDQETQYF TRBD2 16 TRBJ2-5 - TRBV5-4
TGTGCCAGCACCACGGACAGGACTAATGAAAAACTGTTTTTT CASTTDRTNEKLFF TRBD1 14 TRBJ1-4 - TRBV2
TGTGCCAGCAGTACCTCTAGCGGGGGGCCAGAGACCCAGTACTTC CASSTSSGGPETQYF TRBD2 15 TRBJ2-5 - TRBV6-5
TGTGCCAGCAGTTTACCAGGGGGTAATCGGCGTGGCTACACCTTC CASSLPGGNRRGYTF TRBD1 15 TRBJ1-2 - TRBV28
TGTGCCAGCTTAGGACAGGGGTCCTACGAGCAGTACTTC CASLGQGSYEQYF TRBD1 13 TRBJ2-7 - TRBV6-6
TGTGCCAGCAGCTTATGGCTAGCGGGGGGAAATGAGCAGTTCTTC CASSLWLAGGNEQFF TRBD2 15 TRBJ2-1 - TRBV7-9
TGTGCCAGCAGCCAAACCGGGACAGTGGTCACCGGGGAGCTGTTTTTT CASSQTGTVVTGELFF TRBD1 16 TRBJ2-2 - TRBV27
TGTGCCACCAGCAGCGCCCCGAGGACAGGGAGGTTGAACACTGAAGCTTTCTTT CATSSAPRTGRLNTEAFF TRBD1 18 TRBJ1-1 - TRBV15
TGTGCCAGCAGTTTATCGCAGGGGTCCGGGGAGCTGTTTTTT CASSLSQGSGELFF - 14 TRBJ2-2 - TRBV27
TGTGCCAGTAGTATGCAAGCGACTGGGGCCAACGTCCTGACTTTC CASSMQATGANVLTF - 15 TRBJ2-6 - TRBV19
TGTGCCAGTAGTATTAATTTGGGGACTAGCGGATATTACAATGAGCAGTTCTTC CASSINLGTSGYYNEQFF TRBD2 18 TRBJ2-1 - TRBV19
TGTGCCAGCAGCTTAGCAGCGGGAGTTTACGAGCAGTACTTC CASSLAAGVYEQYF TRBD2 14 TRBJ2-7 - TRBV11-2
TGTGCCACCTCCCAGGGGGCCCCCGGGGAGCTGTTTTTT CATSQGAPGELFF TRBD1 13 TRBJ2-2 - TRBV28
TGTGCCAGCGGGGGACGACAGGGGGCCCATGGCTACACCTTC CASGGRQGAHGYTF TRBD1 14 TRBJ1-2 - TRBV28
TGTGCCAGCAGTTTGACAGGTATGAACACTGAAGCTTTCTTT CASSLTGMNTEAFF - 14 TRBJ1-1 - TRBV6-1
TGTGCCAGCATGCAGGCAACTAACTATGGCTACACCTTC CASMQATNYGYTF - 13 TRBJ1-2 few TRBV28
TGTGCCAGCAGCCCGGAGAGGCTCTCCTACGAGCAGTACTTC CASSPERLSYEQYF - 14 TRBJ2-7 - TRBV5-4
TGTGCCAGCAGCCCCCCCCAGGGGACGGGGAATGAAAAACTGTTTTTT CASSPPQGTGNEKLFF - 16 TRBJ1-4 - TRBV7-6
TGTGCCAGCAGTTTTCGACAGGTTGGGAGTCTGGGAGCTTTCTTT CASSFRQVGSLGAFF - 15 TRBJ1-1 - TRBV27
TGTGCCAGCAGCTTTCGTAGCGTAAATTCACCCCTCCACTTT CASSFRSVNSPLHF - 14 TRBJ1-6 - TRBV11-3